This T cell receptor (beta chain) was identified during a study of T cells in Graves' hyperthyroidism and ophthalmopathy. Background on the study: The blood sample was taken at first diagnosis, before treatment began.

Study-level findings and limits: Ophthalmopathy, as predicted by the model, came a median about seven months after the prediction. Ophthalmopathy was separated from stable hyperthyroidism by a 13 V-J model.

The V end was cut by 5 bases, the J end by 4 bases, with 11 bases between. CDR1 and CDR2 from the germline V gene are MNHEY and SMNVEV (reference sequence). The CDR3 runs 14 residues. Sampled blood dates from first hyperthyroidism diagnosis, and it precedes any ophthalmopathy symptoms. Many counts were recorded for this clonotype. The target antigen is unknown. Amplified TCR beta CDR3 regions came from RNA transcripts. HTBI primers were the set used in a first-round RT-PCR of the TCR CDR3. TCRdb used MiXCR to reprocess the multiplex PCR reads, holding one entry per CDR3 protein. The sample holds hundreds of thousands of distinct CDR3 sequences, roughly 20% seen once.

Sample: blood. The gene calls are TRBV27 and TRBJ2-2; a possible D gene is TRBD2 (5 bases). The clonotype comes from a woman in her forties or fifties with Graves' hyperthyroidism that later progressed to Graves' ophthalmopathy. CDR3 sequence: CASSPLGSTGELFF. The CDR3 region has the DNA TGTGCCAGCAGTCCCCTGGGGAGCACCGGGGAGCTGTTTTTT.